These 31 T cell receptor beta chains share one sample of origin, sequenced in a study of T cells in Graves' hyperthyroidism and ophthalmopathy. Amplification yielded TCR beta CDR3 regions, with RNA transcripts as the source. HTBI primers were used for first-round RT-PCR of the TCR CDR3. In TCRdb, the multiplex PCR reads were re-called with MiXCR into one record per CDR3 protein. Found here are approximately 400,000 distinct CDR3 sequences, about 15% of them singletons; the top ten hold roughly a fifth. The sequenced sample was blood. The receptors shown here come from a woman aged 25 to 39 with Graves' ophthalmopathy.

This clonotype was seen ten or more times. This chain joins TRBV3-1 and TRBJ2-1; D remains ambiguous. Between the trimmed V and J ends, which lost 2 bases and 7 bases, there was a span of 9 bases. CDR3 length equals 13 residues. The germline V gene encodes CDR1 LGHDT and CDR2 YNNKEL (reference sequence). DNA of the CDR3: TGTGCCAGCAGCCAAAGCCGCAGTAATGAGCAGTTCTTC. This sequence encodes CASSQSRSNEQFF.

There are a few counts of this clonotype. This rearrangement joins TRBV20-1 to TRBJ2-3, with 7 bases aligning to TRBD1. Germline CDR1 DFQATT, CDR2 SNEGSKA (reference sequence). The trim removed 6 bases at V and 1 base at J, leaving 4 bases unmatched. There are 13 residues in the CDR3. This CDR3 reads CSAGDRGTDTQYF. The CDR3 coding sequence is TGCAGTGCCGGAGACAGGGGCACAGATACGCAGTATTTT.

In regard to this clonotype: A much bigger clone sits one base away, suggesting this may be a read error. The chain uses TRBV11-1 and TRBJ2-6; weak D call: TRBD1 (5 bases). Germline V CDR1 and CDR2: SGHAT, FQDESV (reference sequence). The CDR3 sequence is 15 residues long. The CDR3 DNA sequence: TGTGCCAGCAGCCGGTTCCGCTCTGGGGCCAACTTCCTGACTTTC. Protein: CASSRFRSGANFLTF.

The sample holds many counts of this clonotype. The J gene is TRBJ2-7, the V gene TRBV25-1; 7 bases fit TRBD1. Germline V gives CDR1 MGHDK, CDR2 SYGVNS. Trimming at V came to 8 bases and at J to 3 bases, leaving 10 bases not matched to a gene. This CDR3 is built from 14 residues. This CDR3 reads CASATGTDYYEQYF. The CDR3 DNA reads as TGTGCCAGCGCAACCGGGACAGATTACTACGAGCAGTACTTC.

This clonotype was detected many times. The chain joins TRBV27 to TRBJ2-2, with D unresolved. Germline V gene sequence: CDR1 MNHEY, CDR2 SMNVEV (reference sequence). This CDR3 is 14 amino acids long. Trimming shortened V by 6 bases and J by 6 bases, and 14 bases separated the two germline ends. CDR3 sequence (DNA): TGTGCCAGCAGGACCCCCGGTGGTTCCGGGGAGCTGTTTTTT. Protein sequence: CASRTPGGSGELFF.

This clonotype was seen at least ten times. V usage is TRBV28 and J usage is TRBJ1-2; D perhaps matches TRBD1 (5 bases). V was trimmed by 8 bases and J by 4 bases, leaving 17 bases between them. The germline V gene encodes CDR1 MDHEN and CDR2 SYDVKM. The CDR3 length is 14 residues. This CDR3 reads CASGWQGRGYGYTF. CDR3 DNA sequence: TGTGCCAGCGGGTGGCAGGGTCGGGGCTATGGCTACACCTTC.

This clonotype was observed many times. V is TRBV12-3 or TRBV12-4 and J is TRBJ2-1; TRBD1 matches 7 bases. This CDR3 has 12 residues. With 3 bases clipped from V and 10 bases from J, the junction kept 3 bases outside the gene matches. Here the CDR3 reads CASSLTGKEQFF. In DNA, the CDR3 is TGTGCCAGCAGTTTGACAGGGAAAGAGCAGTTCTTC.

This clonotype has ten or more counts. This chain links TRBV7-9 with TRBJ2-7, with a tentative D call TRBD2 (5 bases). The germline V gene encodes CDR1 SEHNR and CDR2 FQNEAQ (reference sequence). V was shortened by 4 bases and J by 4 bases, with 11 bases between the two germline ends. The CDR3 length is 13 residues. DNA for the CDR3: TGTGCCAGCAGCTCTGGGAGTACTTACGAGCAGTACTTC. Protein sequence: CASSSGSTYEQYF.

There are many counts of this clonotype. The gene calls are TRBV13 and TRBJ2-1; D unresolved. This CDR3 region has 16 residues. Trimming took 2 bases from V and 5 from J, leaving 16 bases between them. CDR1 and CDR2 (germline): PRHDT, FYEKMQ (reference sequence). CDR3 amino acids: CASSLSPAAPDNEQFF. Written as DNA, the CDR3 is TGTGCCAGCAGCTTATCCCCCGCGGCACCGGACAATGAGCAGTTCTTC.

In this sample, this clonotype turned up many times. V is TRBV10-3 and J is TRBJ2-7; 10 bases agree with TRBD1. This CDR3 contains 14 residues. The junction had 3 bases not matched to a gene; V was cut back by 4 bases and J by 3 bases. Looked up from germline, CDR1 is ENHRY and CDR2 is SYGVKD. This CDR3 is CAISGDRGGYEQYF. CDR3 DNA: TGTGCCATCAGTGGGGACAGGGGAGGCTACGAGCAGTACTTC.

This clonotype has at least ten counts. This chain joins TRBV7-2 and TRBJ2-5; TRBD1 might be the D (7 bases). The CDR3 is made up of 15 amino acids. With 1 base removed from V and 3 bases from J, the gap between germline ends came to 12 bases. Germline V gene sequence: CDR1 SGHTA, CDR2 FQGNSA. The CDR3 DNA sequence: TGTGCCAGCAGCTTAGGACAGGGAGGTAAAGAGACCCAGTACTTC. It codes for CASSLGQGGKETQYF.

Ten or more counts support this clonotype. The V and J genes are TRBV12-3 or TRBV12-4 and TRBJ1-2; 9 positions match TRBD1. The length of the CDR3 is 15 residues. V gave up 6 bases and J gave up 0 bases; unmatched junction bases: 5. CDR3 residues: CASRPGTGPNYGYTF. The DNA for the CDR3 is TGTGCCAGCAGACCCGGGACAGGGCCTAACTATGGCTACACCTTC.

This clonotype was found a few times. J is TRBJ2-2 and V is TRBV7-6; 10 bases map to TRBD2. The CDR3 is 15 residues long. J gave up 9 bases and V 2 bases, and 6 bases lay outside the gene matches. Germline CDR1 and CDR2: SGHVS and FNYEAQ. CDR3 sequence reads: CASSLSGTSDWELFF. The CDR3 nucleotides read TGTGCCAGCAGCTTATCAGGGACTAGCGATTGGGAGCTGTTTTTT.

This clonotype was recorded many times. The chain combines TRBV6-5 with TRBJ2-3; D uncertain. The CDR3 sequence is 14 residues long. Germline CDR1 and CDR2: MNHEY and SVGAGI. V was shortened by 2 bases and J by 1 base, with 7 bases between the two germline ends. Written as DNA, the CDR3 is TGTGCCAGCAGTTACGGATCCGGCACAGATACGCAGTATTTT. It is translated as CASSYGSGTDTQYF.

Points on this clonotype: A read error may produce the germline difference seen at one junction end. V usage is TRBV6-1 and J usage is TRBJ1-4; a possible D gene is TRBD1 (5 bases). Per the germline V gene, CDR1 is MNHNS and CDR2 is SASEGT. This CDR3 has 18 amino acids. The CDR3 DNA is TGTGCCATCAGTGAAGCGCTTTTCCCCAGGGAGGGGAAGGAAAAACTGTTTTTT. Amino acid sequence: CAISEALFPREGKEKLFF.

Ten or more counts support this clonotype. The rearrangement links TRBV7-9 to TRBJ1-1; D may be TRBD1 (6 bases). The CDR3 sequence is 13 residues long. Between the trimmed V and J ends, which lost 5 bases and 1 base, there was a span of 8 bases. CDR1 and CDR2 (germline): SEHNR, FQNEAQ (reference sequence). CDR3 nucleotides: TGTGCCAGCAGCGCAGGGGAGAACACTGAAGCTTTCTTT. This sequence encodes CASSAGENTEAFF. Variable domain in full (rest from reference TRBV7-9 and TRBJ1-1): DTGVSQNPRHKITKRGQNVTFRCDPISEHNRLYWYRQTLGQGPEFLTYFQNEAQLEKSRLLSDRFSAERPKGSFSTLEIQRTEQGDSAMYLCASSAGENTEAFFGQGTRLTVV.

This clonotype was counted ten times or more. The V gene is TRBV27, the J gene TRBJ2-7; perhaps D is TRBD1 or TRBD2 (6 bases each). This CDR3 has 16 residues. The germline V and J ends were trimmed by 5 bases and 1 base, with 18 bases remaining between them. Germline lookup yields CDR1 MNHEY and CDR2 SMNVEV (reference sequence). The DNA for the CDR3 is TGTGCCAGCAGTCGAGGGGGGACAACTAAGTCCTACGAGCAGTACTTC. Its translation is CASSRGGTTKSYEQYF.

This clonotype was found many times. The chain employs TRBV6-1 and TRBJ1-5; D perhaps matches TRBD1 (5 bases). This CDR3 is 14 amino acids long. Germline CDR1 and CDR2: MNHNS and SASEGT. Trimming took 6 bases from V and 5 from J, leaving 14 bases between them. The DNA of the CDR3 is TGTGCCAGCAGCCACGGGGGGTGGCATCAGCCCCAGCATTTT. Amino acids: CASSHGGWHQPQHF.

This clonotype was counted at least ten times. The chain is built from TRBV28 and TRBJ1-2; D possibly corresponds to TRBD1 (5 bases). CDR1 and CDR2 from the germline V gene are MDHEN and SYDVKM. There are 14 residues in the CDR3. V was clipped by 6 bases and J by 3 bases, with 14 bases between them. Here the CDR3 reads CASSTPDSYYGYTF. The CDR3 nucleotides are TGTGCCAGCAGCACCCCTGACAGTTACTATGGCTACACCTTC.

This clonotype has a count of ten or more. The chain joins TRBV28 to TRBJ2-2; D is possibly TRBD2 (5 bases). V lost 6 bases and J lost 6, with 23 bases in between. Per the germline V gene, CDR1 is MDHEN and CDR2 is SYDVKM. CDR3 size: 17 residues. The CDR3 DNA reads TGTGCCAGCAGCCCTCCTTTTCGCGGGCGAGGAGCCGGGGAGCTGTTTTTT. Amino acids: CASSPPFRGRGAGELFF.

The chain combines TRBV19 with TRBJ2-3, with a tentative D call TRBD1 (6 bases). This CDR3 has 15 residues. The germline V gene has CDR1 LNHDA and CDR2 SQIVND (reference sequence). V dropped 6 bases and J dropped 0 bases, with 13 bases sitting between them. This CDR3 is CASRSTGPSTDTQYF. For the CDR3, the DNA is TGTGCCAGTAGATCGACAGGACCTAGCACAGATACGCAGTATTTT.

Many counts were recorded for this clonotype. V gene TRBV29-1 combines with J gene TRBJ2-3; D is uncertain. Germline lookup yields CDR1 SQVTM and CDR2 ANQGSEA. There are 11 residues in the CDR3. The V and J ends lost 5 bases and 6 bases respectively, with 9 bases between them. This chain's CDR3 is CSVRAVDTQYF. DNA of the CDR3: TGCAGCGTTCGCGCAGTTGATACGCAGTATTTT.

This clonotype was detected many times. The chain couples TRBV30 to TRBJ2-3; D is perhaps TRBD1 (5 bases). This CDR3 contains 15 residues. Germline CDR1 is GTSNPN and CDR2 is SVGIG (reference sequence). V dropped 5 bases and J dropped 2 bases, with 17 bases sitting between them. The CDR3 spells CAWGVVFGATDTQYF. CDR3 DNA: TGTGCCTGGGGGGTCGTGTTTGGGGCCACAGATACGCAGTATTTT.

The rearrangement links TRBV30 to TRBJ2-1; 9 positions agree with TRBD1. CDR1 and CDR2 from the germline V gene are GTSNPN and SVGIG (reference sequence). Trimming cost V 7 bases and J 2 bases; bases outside gene matches: 3. This CDR3 has 13 residues. CDR3 in DNA: TGTGCCTCGGGACAGGGAGCCTACAATGAGCAGTTCTTC. Amino acid sequence: CASGQGAYNEQFF.

Ten or more counts support this clonotype. The CDR3 bases are TGCAGTGCTATGCTTGCGTGGGACGAGGGTCAGCCCCAGCATTTT. This codes for CSAMLAWDEGQPQHF. The V and J genes are TRBV20-1 and TRBJ1-5; possible D gene TRBD1, 5 bases. The CDR3 sequence is 15 residues long. Trimming left V 4 bases short and J 6 bases short, with 19 bases between. CDR1 DFQATT and CDR2 SNEGSKA come from the germline V gene (reference sequence).

This clonotype has at least ten counts. The J gene is TRBJ2-7, the V gene TRBV6-1, with D perhaps being TRBD1 or TRBD2 (5 bases each). The CDR3 extends over 13 amino acids. Germline lookup yields CDR1 MNHNS and CDR2 SASEGT. V was trimmed by 6 bases and J by 6 bases, leaving 15 bases between them. CDR3 sequence (DNA): TGTGCCAGCAGCTCGAAGTGGGGACGCGAGCAGTACTTC. Translation gives CASSSKWGREQYF.

The sample holds a few counts of this clonotype. The chain has TRBV2 and TRBJ1-5; D is perhaps TRBD1 (5 bases). This CDR3 spans 14 amino acids. Germline V gene data show CDR1 as SNHLY and CDR2 as FYNNEI. Trimming shortened V by 8 bases and J by 9 bases, and 20 bases separated the two germline ends. The chain's CDR3 is CASGQVGVLGPQHF. The CDR3 DNA sequence: TGTGCCAGCGGACAAGTGGGGGTGTTGGGGCCCCAGCATTTT.

The chain is built from TRBV5-1 and TRBJ1-6; D unclear. Trimming stripped 6 bases from V and 6 bases from J, with 10 bases between. This CDR3 region has 13 residues. The germline CDR1 and CDR2 sequences are SGHRS and YFSETQ. The DNA of the CDR3 is TGCGCCAGCAAGCAAAACTTTAATTCACCCCTCCACTTT. It yields the protein CASKQNFNSPLHF. The variable domain in full, completed from reference TRBV5-1 and TRBJ1-6, reads KAGVTQTPRYLIKTRGQQVTLSCSPISGHRSVSWYQQTPGQGLQFLFEYFSETQRNKGNFPGRFSGRQFSNSRSEMNVSTLELGDSALYLCASKQNFNSPLHFGNGTRLTVT.

This clonotype was seen repeatedly, ten times or more. This rearrangement joins TRBV3-1 to TRBJ1-2; D ambiguous. Germline CDR1 reads LGHDT; CDR2 reads YNNKEL (reference sequence). This CDR3 contains 14 residues. Trimming shortened V by 0 bases and J by 14 bases, and 19 bases separated the two germline ends. In nucleotides, the CDR3 is TGTGCCAGCAGCCAAGAGAGACCAGGAATTCCGGCAACCTTC. Protein: CASSQERPGIPATF.

In this sample, this clonotype turned up many times. This chain uses TRBV18 with TRBJ2-7; D may be TRBD2 (5 bases). Germline V gene lookup returns CDR1 KGHSH and CDR2 LQKENI. The CDR3 spans 18 residues. The germline V and J ends were trimmed by 0 bases and 3 bases, with 21 bases remaining between them. DNA of the CDR3: TGTGCCAGCTCACCACCGTTGGCGTGGGGAGCCCCAAACTACGAGCAGTACTTC. As protein: CASSPPLAWGAPNYEQYF.

The V and J genes are TRBV7-9 and TRBJ1-1; D ambiguous. The CDR3 is 11 amino acids. Trimming took off 1 base at V and 6 bases at J, with 3 bases between the two ends. Germline CDR1 is SEHNR and CDR2 is FQNEAQ (reference sequence). CDR3 DNA: TGTGCCAGCAGCTTAGTCGCTGAAGCTTTCTTT. Translating gives CASSLVAEAFF. Filled out from reference TRBV7-9 and TRBJ1-1, the complete variable domain reads DTGVSQNPRHKITKRGQNVTFRCDPISEHNRLYWYRQTLGQGPEFLTYFQNEAQLEKSRLLSDRFSAERPKGSFSTLEIQRTEQGDSAMYLCASSLVAEAFFGQGTRLTVV.